The 16 T cell receptor beta chains below come from one sample, sequenced in a study of shared clonotypes between healthy human individuals. Naive CD8 populations comprised CD45RO-negative cells positively selected for CCR7, excluding terminally differentiated effector memory CD45RA+ cells. Repertoires were generated with immunoSEQ multiplex PCR, while TCRdb's copy carries only in-frame clones and drops some. The sample includes around 1.9 million clones, around 95% of them seen just once. Sequencing was done on a sample of naive CD8+ T cells from PBMCs. Receptors originate from a man between 18 and 35 years old in good health. Some clones in this sample may be carry-over from other donors' samples.

The sample holds one count of this clone. This chain uses TRBV9 with TRBJ1-1; 7 bases map to TRBD1. This CDR3 contains 17 residues. CDR1 is SGDLS, CDR2 YYNGEE, per germline. Germline trimming cut 4 bases from V and 0 bases from J; bases unmatched to any gene: 12. The CDR3 DNA reads as TGTGCCAGCAGCCCTCAAGGGACAGTTAACATGAACACTGAAGCTTTCTTT. The encoded protein is CASSPQGTVNMNTEAFF. The entire variable domain, with the rest obtained from reference TRBV9 and TRBJ1-1, is as follows: DSGVTQTPKHLITATGQRVTLRCSPRSGDLSVYWYQQSLDQGLQFLIQYYNGEERAKGNILERFSAQQFPDLHSELNLSSLELGDSALYFCASSPQGTVNMNTEAFFGQGTRLTVV.

Turning to this clone: Other DNA sequences of this sample code for an identical CDR3. V and J are TRBV5-6 and TRBJ2-7; D might be TRBD1 or TRBD2, each matching 5 bases. V was pared by 0 bases and J by 0 bases, with 7 bases between. The germline V gene encodes CDR1 SGHDT and CDR2 YYEEEE. This CDR3 contains 14 residues. CDR3: CASSLGGDSYEQYF. CDR3 in DNA: TGTGCCAGCAGCTTGGGAGGGGACTCCTACGAGCAGTACTTC.

V usage is TRBV27 and J usage is TRBJ1-4, with TRBD1 matching 7 bases. Germline CDR1 MNHEY, CDR2 SMNVEV (reference sequence). Trimming took 0 bases from V and 2 from J; bases not matched to a gene: 6. This CDR3 contains 17 residues. In nucleotides, the CDR3 is TGTGCCAGCAGTTTATCGGGCAGGGGGTATACTAATGAAAAACTGTTTTTT. Its translation is CASSLSGRGYTNEKLFF. The entire variable domain, with the rest obtained from reference TRBV27 and TRBJ1-4, is as follows: EAQVTQNPRYLITVTGKKLTVTCSQNMNHEYMSWYRQDPGLGLRQIYYSMNVEVTDKGDVPEGYKVSRKEKRNFPLILESPSPNQTSLYFCASSLSGRGYTNEKLFFGSGTQLSVL.

V gene TRBV6-1 combines with J gene TRBJ2-1; tentatively, D is TRBD2 (6 bases). This CDR3 spans 17 amino acids. Trimming took 4 bases from V and 10 from J, leaving 26 bases between them. The germline gives CDR1 MNHNS, CDR2 SASEGT. CDR3 sequence: CASSASETGLRAGEQFF. CDR3 sequence (DNA): TGTGCCAGCAGTGCAAGCGAGACGGGACTTCGGGCGGGGGAGCAGTTCTTC.

V and J are TRBV6-6 and TRBJ2-5; possibly TRBD1 or TRBD2 for D (5 bases each). The V gene lost 0 bases and the J gene lost 4 bases, with 12 bases spanning the gap. Germline CDR1 is MNHNY and CDR2 is SVGAGI (reference sequence). The CDR3 consists of 15 residues. Written as DNA, the CDR3 is TGTGCCAGCAGTTACTCGAGAGGGGTTTCAGAGACCCAGTACTTC. It yields the protein CASSYSRGVSETQYF.

The CDR3 sequence is CASGLGWTIRSEQYF. CDR3 coding DNA: TGTGCTAGTGGTTTGGGGTGGACGATACGGTCCGAGCAGTACTTC. The chain combines TRBV12-5 with TRBJ2-7; D unresolved. V was pared by 1 base and J by 6 bases, with 16 bases between. From germline, CDR1 is LGHNT and CDR2 FRNRAP. The CDR3 extends over 15 amino acids.

In regard to this clone: The sample holds other DNA sequences that translate to the same CDR3. This rearrangement joins TRBV27 to TRBJ2-7; TRBD1 agrees at 10 bases. The ends lost 5 bases at V and 3 bases at J; junction bases unmatched: 7. There are 15 residues in the CDR3. Germline lookup yields CDR1 MNHEY and CDR2 SMNVEV (reference sequence). Here the CDR3 DNA reads TGTGCCAGCAGTACTCGGGACAGGGGTCTCTACGAGCAGTACTTC. Translation gives CASSTRDRGLYEQYF.

This chain connects TRBV12-2 to TRBJ2-1; the D call TRBD2 from the table was never checked on the DNA. TRBV12-2 is recorded as a pseudogene. This CDR3 has 18 amino acids. This CDR3 is CASRPGLAGLSSYNEQFF. The CDR3 region has the DNA TGTGCAAGTCGCCCCGGACTAGCGGGCCTATCATCCTACAATGAGCAGTTCTTC.

The rearrangement uses TRBV25-1 and TRBJ1-5; D unclear. This CDR3 spans 13 amino acids. Germline V gives CDR1 MGHDK, CDR2 SYGVNS. V lost 4 bases, J lost 4 bases, and 8 bases lay in between. DNA of the CDR3: TGTGCCAGCAGTGGACGGAGTAATCAGCCCCAGCATTTT. Translation gives CASSGRSNQPQHF.

To note about this clone: The same CDR3 is also encoded by other DNA sequences in this sample. This chain connects TRBV9 to TRBJ2-1; D might be TRBD1 (5 bases). CDR3 length: 15 residues. Trimming removed 4 bases at V and 0 bases at J, with 11 bases between. Germline V gene sequence: CDR1 SGDLS, CDR2 YYNGEE. In nucleotides, the CDR3 is TGTGCCAGCAGCTCGAGACAGAGCTCCTACAATGAGCAGTTCTTC. Its protein product is CASSSRQSSYNEQFF.

The table lists this clone with a few counts. The chain employs TRBV10-3 and TRBJ2-7; TRBD2 matches 7 bases. Trimming cost V 9 bases and J 6 bases; bases outside gene matches: 8. CDR3 length equals 12 residues. CDR1 and CDR2 (germline): ENHRY, SYGVKD. CDR3 DNA sequence: TGTGCCATTAGCGGGTCAACTCTCGAGCAGTACTTC. Translated, it gives CAISGSTLEQYF.

The chain recombines TRBV5-1 with TRBJ1-3, with D perhaps TRBD1 (6 bases). The germline V gene has CDR1 SGHRS and CDR2 YFSETQ. The CDR3 consists of 16 residues. The ends were cut back, 0 bases at V and 0 bases at J, with 10 bases in the middle. CDR3 bases: TGCGCCAGCAGCTTGGCGGACAGCTCCTCTGGAAACACCATATATTTT. Its translation is CASSLADSSSGNTIYF. Full variable domain (outside the CDR3, taken from reference TRBV5-1 and TRBJ1-3): KAGVTQTPRYLIKTRGQQVTLSCSPISGHRSVSWYQQTPGQGLQFLFEYFSETQRNKGNFPGRFSGRQFSNSRSEMNVSTLELGDSALYLCASSLADSSSGNTIYFGEGSWLTVV.

The chain recombines TRBV7-6 with TRBJ1-2; a possible D gene is TRBD1 (5 bases). V lost 0 bases and J lost 4, with 21 bases in between. This CDR3 comprises 18 residues. The germline V gene encodes CDR1 SGHVS and CDR2 FNYEAQ. CDR3 in amino acids: CASSLADREGDIGYGYTF. The DNA of the CDR3 is TGTGCCAGCAGCTTAGCCGACCGGGAAGGGGATATAGGCTATGGCTACACCTTC.

The CDR3 loop reads CSVERTSGSSDTQYF. CDR3 sequence (DNA): TGCAGCGTTGAACGGACTAGCGGGTCGAGTGATACGCAGTATTTT. V is TRBV29-1 and J is TRBJ2-3, with 11 bases that match TRBD2. The CDR3 runs 15 residues. CDR1 SQVTM and CDR2 ANQGSEA come from the germline V gene. The V segment lost 2 bases and the J segment 6 bases; nucleotides outside the gene matches: 7.

The chain carries TRBV2 and TRBJ2-3; D gene ambiguous. This CDR3 is 16 amino acids long. The ends were cut back, 3 bases at V and 4 bases at J, with 17 bases in the middle. In germline, CDR1 is SNHLY, CDR2 FYNNEI. Here the CDR3 reads CASSDWLRPAADTQYF. The CDR3 DNA sequence: TGTGCCAGCAGTGACTGGTTGCGGCCAGCTGCAGATACGCAGTATTTT.

The genes are TRBV9 and TRBJ2-6, with 8 nucleotides matching TRBD1. The CDR3 covers 17 residues. Germline-derived CDR1 and CDR2 are SGDLS and YYNGEE. V lost 4 bases, J lost 0 bases, and 6 bases stayed unmatched. This chain's CDR3 is CASSYGTGTSGANVLTF. The CDR3 DNA reads as TGTGCCAGCAGCTACGGGACAGGTACCTCTGGGGCCAACGTCCTGACTTTC.